This T cell receptor (beta chain) comes out of a study of T cell repertoires in cytomegalovirus infection. Study overall: Recently identified HLA-C-restricted and well-studied HLA-B-restricted CMV epitopes were used. Study-wide results and caveats: Adding up the frequency of public TCR beta families identified people who carried CMV plus the relevant HLA.

MiXCR, run by TCRdb on the reads, gives a single entry per CDR3 protein. The sample lists 65,000 to 85,000 distinct CDR3 sequences, under 30% occurring once. This clonotype appeared a few times. Its matching antigen is unknown. Germline CDR1 and CDR2: DFQATT and SNEGSKA (reference sequence). Unmatched junction bases numbered 0, after V lost 1 base and J lost 5 bases. The CDR3 runs 14 residues. The sequence came from a human donor in good health (CMV status not recorded). Some clones in this sample may be carry-over from other donors' samples. The sequences come from CD8+ T cells from cultured PBMCs, collected from culture after CMV antigen stimulation. The V call is TRBV20-1, the J call TRBJ2-5; 14 bases map to TRBD2. For the CDR3, the DNA is TGCAGTGCTAGAGGGACTAGCGGGAGGGAGACCCAGTACTTC. It is translated as CSARGTSGRETQYF.